One and the same sample provided the 7 T cell receptor beta chains below, sequenced in a study of blood T cell repertoires in COVID-19. TCRdb keeps only in-frame clones here, not all; method: immunoSEQ multiplex PCR. Among 100,000 to 150,000 clones listed, roughly 87% were seen once. The sample consisted of peripheral blood. These receptors all stem from a woman at least 80 years old with acute or convalescent COVID-19.

J is TRBJ1-6 and V is TRBV7-9, with a possible D match to TRBD1 (5 bases). Trimming cost V 1 base and J 6 bases, with 10 bases left between them. Germline CDR1 reads SEHNR; CDR2 reads FQNEAQ (reference sequence). CDR3 size: 15 residues. CDR3 sequence reads: CASSLGDSGNSPLHF. CDR3 in DNA: TGTGCCAGCAGCTTAGGGGACTCCGGTAATTCACCCCTCCACTTT.

This sequence joins TRBV9 and TRBJ2-7, with D possibly TRBD2 on 5 matching bases. The CDR3 length is 15 residues. V gave up 4 bases and J gave up 4 bases, with 18 bases separating them. Germline CDR1 SGDLS, CDR2 YYNGEE. CDR3 DNA: TGTGCCAGCAGCAGAGGAGGCGGATCGCAGTACGAGCAGTACTTC. The encoded protein is CASSRGGGSQYEQYF.

The rearrangement uses TRBV7-2 and TRBJ1-2; a weak D match, TRBD1 (5 bases). Germline V gives CDR1 SGHTA, CDR2 FQGNSA. Trimming removed 2 bases at V and 1 base at J, with 5 bases between. The CDR3 is 13 amino acids. The CDR3 sequence: CASSLQGNYGYTF. In DNA form, the CDR3 reads TGTGCCAGCAGCTTACAGGGTAACTATGGCTACACCTTC.

The chain links TRBV6-5 to TRBJ1-2; D is perhaps TRBD1 (5 bases). Looked up from germline, CDR1 is MNHEY and CDR2 is SVGAGI. The V end lost 2 bases, the J end lost 3 bases, and 10 bases lay between the germline ends. The CDR3 contains 14 residues. Here the CDR3 DNA reads TGTGCCAGCAGTTACGGGGGGAACGACTATGGCTACACCTTC. Protein: CASSYGGNDYGYTF.

The V call is TRBV9, the J call TRBJ1-1; possibly TRBD1 for D (6 bases). Germline V gene data show CDR1 as SGDLS and CDR2 as YYNGEE. V lost 0 bases and J 5 bases, leaving 8 bases between the germline ends. The CDR3 extends over 13 amino acids. In nucleotides, the CDR3 is TGTGCCAGCAGCGTAGGACAGGAAACTGAAGCTTTCTTT. Translation gives CASSVGQETEAFF.

The chain couples TRBV12-5 to TRBJ1-1, with D perhaps TRBD1 (6 bases). Germline V gives CDR1 LGHNT, CDR2 FRNRAP. This CDR3 contains 13 residues. V lost 6 bases, J lost 4 bases, and 12 bases lay in between. The CDR3 loop reads CASGETGFTEAFF. The DNA for the CDR3 is TGTGCTAGTGGCGAAACAGGGTTCACTGAAGCTTTCTTT. The complete variable domain, with remaining parts taken from reference TRBV12-5 and TRBJ1-1, reads DARVTQTPRHKVTEMGQEVTMRCQPILGHNTVFWYRQTMMQGLELLAYFRNRAPLDDSGMPKDRFSAEMPDATLATLKIQPSEPRDSAVYFCASGETGFTEAFFGQGTRLTVV.

This clone was seen a single time. The chain has TRBV5-1 and TRBJ2-2, with 9 bases that match TRBD2. The CDR3 contains 15 residues. Germline lookup yields CDR1 SGHRS and CDR2 YFSETQ. Germline trimming cut 2 bases from V and 6 bases from J; bases unmatched to any gene: 5. The CDR3 nucleotides read TGCGCCAGCAGCTTACCGCTAGCGGGGTCCGGGGAGCTGTTTTTT. It codes for CASSLPLAGSGELFF.